One and the same sample provided the 8 T cell receptor beta chains below, sequenced in a study of STAT3 mutations in large granular lymphocyte leukemia. Whole-study results and caveats: In T-cell large granular lymphocyte leukemia, about half of patients showed multiple immunodominant subclonotypes.

The protocol was immunoSEQ multiplex PCR, while the TCRdb copy is restricted to in-frame clones and leaves out a portion. The sample carries approximately 25,000 clones, about 94% recorded once. The antigens these receptors bind are not known. The sequenced material came from peripheral blood mononuclear cells. Receptor source: a man in his forties with T-cell large granular lymphocyte leukemia. Some clones in this sample may be carry-over from other donors' samples.

The V call is TRBV28, the J call TRBJ1-2, with TRBD1 matching 9 bases. Looked up from germline, CDR1 is MDHEN and CDR2 is SYDVKM. V lost 6 bases to trimming and J lost 9 bases; unmatched junction nucleotides: 11. The CDR3 is 14 amino acids. CDR3 DNA sequence: TGTGCCAGCAGATTCCGGGACAGGGAGACGAGCTACACCTTC. Its protein is CASRFRDRETSYTF.

This sequence joins TRBV5-1 and TRBJ2-1, with D tentatively TRBD2 (6 bases). This CDR3 spans 13 amino acids. Trimming shortened V by 4 bases and J by 8 bases, and 13 bases separated the two germline ends. The germline gives CDR1 SGHRS, CDR2 YFSETQ. In DNA form, the CDR3 reads TGCGCCAGCAGCCCCGGGACTTTCGATGAGCAGTTCTTC. It is translated as CASSPGTFDEQFF.

The J gene is TRBJ2-3, the V gene TRBV18, with 11 positions matching TRBD2. The J segment lost 2 bases and the V segment lost 3 bases, leaving 4 bases of the junction unmatched. The length of the CDR3 is 16 residues. CDR1 KGHSH and CDR2 LQKENI come from the germline V gene. CDR3 region: CASSPRLAGNTDTQYF. The CDR3 DNA sequence: TGTGCCAGCTCACCGAGACTAGCGGGGAACACAGATACGCAGTATTTT.

V usage is TRBV6-5 and J usage is TRBJ1-6; tentatively, D is TRBD1 (6 bases). CDR3 size: 16 residues. Germline CDR1 MNHEY, CDR2 SVGAGI. V was pared by 2 bases and J by 9 bases, with 17 bases between. For the CDR3, the DNA is TGTGCCAGCAGTTACGCCCAGAGGGGGATGGGTTCACCCCTCCACTTT. It is translated as CASSYAQRGMGSPLHF.

The chain carries TRBV18 and TRBJ1-1; D uncertain. Looked up from germline, CDR1 is KGHSH and CDR2 is LQKENI. V was cut by 3 bases and J by 4 bases, with 9 bases left in between. The CDR3 is 13 amino acids. The CDR3 loop reads CASSPLAGTEAFF. The CDR3 DNA sequence: TGTGCCAGCTCACCGTTGGCGGGCACTGAAGCTTTCTTT.

This chain uses TRBV4-3 with TRBJ2-3; D is possibly TRBD1 (6 bases). The CDR3 loop spans 14 amino acids. From germline, CDR1 is LGHNA and CDR2 YSLEER. The V gene lost 4 bases and the J gene lost 4 bases, with 12 bases spanning the gap. The CDR3 bases are TGCGCCAGCAGCCCGACAGGATGGGCAGATACGCAGTATTTT. Protein product: CASSPTGWADTQYF.

CDR3 sequence reads: CASSDLTGVNTEAFF. The CDR3, as DNA: TGTGCCAGCAGCGATCTTACTGGGGTGAACACTGAAGCTTTCTTT. This sequence joins TRBV7-8 and TRBJ1-1; D is ambiguous. The CDR3 extends over 15 amino acids. V dropped 5 bases and J dropped 0 bases, with 13 bases sitting between them. CDR1 and CDR2 (germline): SGHVS, FQNEAQ. Supplemented by reference TRBV7-8 and TRBJ1-1, the full variable domain reads GAGVSQSPRYKVAKRGQDVALRCDPISGHVSLFWYQQALGQGPEFLTYFQNEAQLDKSGLPSDRFFAERPEGSVSTLKIQRTQQEDSAVYLCASSDLTGVNTEAFFGQGTRLTVV.

This clone was seen once. The genes are TRBV5-6 and TRBJ1-4, with 11 bases aligning to TRBD1. The CDR3 contains 14 residues. The V and J ends lost 2 bases and 10 bases, in that order; junction bases with no gene match: 4. Germline V gene data show CDR1 as SGHDT and CDR2 as YYEEEE. The CDR3 loop reads CASSFGTGGGKLFF. DNA for the CDR3: TGTGCCAGCAGCTTTGGGACAGGGGGAGGAAAACTGTTTTTT. The variable domain in full, with the rest retrieved from reference TRBV5-6 and TRBJ1-4, is DAGVTQSPTHLIKTRGQQVTLRCSPKSGHDTVSWYQQALGQGPQFIFQYYEEEERQRGNFPDRFSGHQFPNYSSELNVNALLLGDSALYLCASSFGTGGGKLFFGSGTQLSVL.